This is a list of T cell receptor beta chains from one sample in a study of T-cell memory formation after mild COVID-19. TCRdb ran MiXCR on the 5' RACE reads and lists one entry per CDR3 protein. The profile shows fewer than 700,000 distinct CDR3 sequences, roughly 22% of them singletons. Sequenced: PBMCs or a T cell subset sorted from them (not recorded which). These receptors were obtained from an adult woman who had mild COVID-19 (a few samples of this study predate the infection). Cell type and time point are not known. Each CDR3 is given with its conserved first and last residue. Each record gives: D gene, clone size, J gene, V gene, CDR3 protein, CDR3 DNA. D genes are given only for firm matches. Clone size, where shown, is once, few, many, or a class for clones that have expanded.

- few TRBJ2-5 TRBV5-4 CASSLANAGQETQYF TGTGCCAGCAGCTTGGCCAACGCAGGGCAAGAGACCCAGTACTTC
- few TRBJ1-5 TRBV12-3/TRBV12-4 CASSFVAGPYGGNQPQHF TGTGCCAGCAGTTTTGTAGCAGGGCCTTATGGCGGCAATCAGCCCCAGCATTTT
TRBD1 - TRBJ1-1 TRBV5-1 CASSRDRVSNTEAFF TGCGCCAGCAGCCGAGACAGGGTTTCGAACACTGAAGCTTTCTTT
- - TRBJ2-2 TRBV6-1 CASSEARVGTPRGRELFF TGTGCCAGCAGTGAAGCGCGTGTGGGCACCCCCCGTGGACGGGAGCTGTTTTTT
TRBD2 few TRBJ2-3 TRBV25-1 CASSDRRGSTDTQYF TGTGCCAGCAGTGATCGGCGGGGGAGCACAGATACGCAGTATTTT
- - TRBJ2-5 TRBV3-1 CASSRWGQETQYF TGTGCCAGCAGCCGCTGGGGGCAAGAGACCCAGTACTTC
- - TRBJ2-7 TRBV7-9 CASSSVGPGNEQYF TGTGCCAGCAGCTCAGTGGGACCTGGGAACGAGCAGTACTTC
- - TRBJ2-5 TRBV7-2 CASRTYLEETQYF TGTGCCAGCAGGACCTATTTGGAGGAGACCCAGTACTTC
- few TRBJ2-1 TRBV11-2 CASSLEMSSYNEQFF TGTGCCAGCAGCTTAGAGATGAGCTCCTACAATGAGCAGTTCTTC
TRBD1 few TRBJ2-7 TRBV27 CASSWRTGAFEQYF TGTGCCAGCAGTTGGCGGACAGGGGCTTTTGAGCAGTACTTC
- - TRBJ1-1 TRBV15 CATSRRAGRNTEAFF TGTGCCACCAGCAGACGAGCAGGCCGGAACACTGAAGCTTTCTTT
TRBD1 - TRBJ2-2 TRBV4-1 CASSQDLRTGNTGELFF TGCGCCAGCAGCCAAGATCTTCGGACAGGGAACACCGGGGAGCTGTTTTTT
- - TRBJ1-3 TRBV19 CASSPQIQSSGNTIYF TGTGCCAGTAGCCCCCAAATACAGAGCTCTGGAAACACCATATATTTT
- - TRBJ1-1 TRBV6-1 CASTHTEAFF TGTGCCAGCACGCACACTGAAGCTTTCTTT
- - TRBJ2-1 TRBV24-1 CATSPGGEQFF TGTGCCACCAGCCCTGGGGGTGAGCAGTTCTTC
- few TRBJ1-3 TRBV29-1 CSAAQGVDGNTIYF TGCAGCGCGGCACAGGGAGTTGATGGAAACACCATATATTTT
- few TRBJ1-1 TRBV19 CASSPLTQRAFF TGTGCCAGTAGTCCGTTGACACAAAGAGCTTTCTTT
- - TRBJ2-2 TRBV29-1 CSVESGRWNTGELFF TGCAGCGTTGAGTCCGGCAGGTGGAACACCGGGGAGCTGTTTTTT
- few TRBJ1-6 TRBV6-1 CASSRDSPYNSPLHF TGTGCCAGCAGCCGCGACAGCCCCTATAATTCACCCCTCCACTTT
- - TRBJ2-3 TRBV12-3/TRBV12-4 CASTLGDTQYF TGTGCCAGCACCCTAGGGGATACGCAGTATTTT
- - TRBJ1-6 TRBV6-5 CASSYYRNSPLHF TGTGCCAGCAGTTACTACAGGAATTCACCCCTCCACTTT
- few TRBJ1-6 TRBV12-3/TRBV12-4 CASSYYSAHNSPLHF TGTGCCAGCAGTTACTACAGTGCACATAATTCACCCCTCCACTTT
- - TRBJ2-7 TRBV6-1 CASRGSGESYEQYF TGTGCCAGCAGGGGCAGCGGAGAATCCTACGAGCAGTACTTC
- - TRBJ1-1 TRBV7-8 CASSLEGGNLNTEAFF TGTGCCAGCAGCTTAGAGGGGGGGAACCTGAACACTGAAGCTTTCTTT
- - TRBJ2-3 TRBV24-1 CATSDLQADTQYF TGTGCCACCAGTGATTTACAGGCAGATACGCAGTATTTT
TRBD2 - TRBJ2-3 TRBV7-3 CASSPRAGGSTDTQYF TGTGCCAGCAGCCCCAGGGCGGGGGGAAGCACAGATACGCAGTATTTT
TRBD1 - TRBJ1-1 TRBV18 CASSPKGQGGTEAFF TGTGCCAGCTCACCGAAAGGGCAGGGGGGAACTGAAGCTTTCTTT
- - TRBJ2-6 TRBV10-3 CAISELPGHLSGANVLTF TGTGCCATCAGTGAGCTTCCGGGACACCTCTCTGGGGCCAACGTCCTGACTTTC
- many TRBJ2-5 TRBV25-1 CASSPVGPHSGTQYF TGTGCCAGCAGCCCAGTCGGCCCCCATAGTGGGACCCAGTACTTC
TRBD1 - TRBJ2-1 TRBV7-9 CASSRQLTRDRATNEQFF TGTGCCAGCAGCCGACAGCTTACCCGGGACAGGGCTACCAATGAGCAGTTCTTC
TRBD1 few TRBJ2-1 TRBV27 CASSLSQGADEQFF TGTGCCAGCAGTTTATCGCAGGGGGCTGATGAGCAGTTCTTC
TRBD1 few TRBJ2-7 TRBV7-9 CASSLVVTGDTYEQYF TGTGCCAGCAGCTTAGTAGTAACAGGGGATACCTACGAGCAGTACTTC